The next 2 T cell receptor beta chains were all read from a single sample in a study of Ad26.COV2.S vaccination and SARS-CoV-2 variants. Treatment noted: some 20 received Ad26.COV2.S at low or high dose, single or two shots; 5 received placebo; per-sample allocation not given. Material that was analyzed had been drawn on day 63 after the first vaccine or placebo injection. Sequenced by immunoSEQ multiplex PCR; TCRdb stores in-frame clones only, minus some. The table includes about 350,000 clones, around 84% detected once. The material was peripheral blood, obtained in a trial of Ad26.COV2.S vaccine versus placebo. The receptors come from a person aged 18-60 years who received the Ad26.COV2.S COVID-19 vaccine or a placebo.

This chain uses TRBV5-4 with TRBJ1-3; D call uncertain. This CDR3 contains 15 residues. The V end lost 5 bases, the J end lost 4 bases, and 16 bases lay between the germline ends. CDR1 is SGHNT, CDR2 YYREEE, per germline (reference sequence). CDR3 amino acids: CASRRFGEAGNTIYF. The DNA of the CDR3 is TGTGCCAGCAGACGCTTTGGGGAGGCAGGAAACACCATATATTTT.

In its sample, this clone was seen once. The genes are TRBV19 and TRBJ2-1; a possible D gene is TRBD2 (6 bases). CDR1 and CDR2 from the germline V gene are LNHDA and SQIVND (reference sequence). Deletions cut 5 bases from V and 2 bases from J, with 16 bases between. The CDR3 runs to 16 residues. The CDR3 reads CASSPRDFVAYNEQFF. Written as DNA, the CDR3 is TGTGCCAGTAGTCCAAGGGACTTCGTAGCCTACAATGAGCAGTTCTTC. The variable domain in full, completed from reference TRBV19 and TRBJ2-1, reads DGGITQSPKYLFRKEGQNVTLSCEQNLNHDAMYWYRQDPGQGLRLIYYSQIVNDFQKGDIAEGYSVSREKKESFPLTVTSAQKNPTAFYLCASSPRDFVAYNEQFFGPGTRLTVL.